Shown below are 28 T cell receptor beta chains from a single sample sequenced in a study of T cell changes during pregnancy in multiple sclerosis. Data came from immunoSEQ multiplex PCR; TCRdb stores just in-frame clones and leaves some out. This table holds about 20,000 clones, approximately 90% found once. Source: CD8+ T cells from peripheral blood mononuclear cells, taken in the second trimester of pregnancy. The receptors here all came from a female donor in good health, enrolled as a control in a pregnancy study.

The gene calls are TRBV6-5 and TRBJ1-4; D call uncertain. CDR1 and CDR2 from the germline V gene are MNHEY and SVGAGI. Trimming cost V 6 bases and J 10 bases, with 18 bases left between them. This CDR3 region has 14 residues. The CDR3 region has the DNA TGTGCCAGCAGCTCGGCGGTTCCCGGCGGAAAACTGTTTTTT. This translates into CASSSAVPGGKLFF.

CDR3 residues: CASSDSGGAYNEQFF. CDR3 bases: TGTGCCAGCAGTGACAGCGGGGGGGCCTACAATGAGCAGTTCTTC. J is TRBJ2-1 and V is TRBV6-4; 10 positions agree with TRBD2. The junction had 0 bases not matched to a gene; V was cut back by 2 bases and J by 2 bases. Germline CDR1 MRHNA, CDR2 SNTAGT. CDR3 length: 15 residues.

The gene calls are TRBV27 and TRBJ1-6, with D unresolved. This CDR3 has 12 amino acids. CDR1 and CDR2 (germline): MNHEY, SMNVEV (reference sequence). Trimming cost V 10 bases and J 10 bases, with 14 bases left between them. The CDR3 DNA reads as TGTGCCACCACGATGAGCGGGTCACCCCTCCACTTT. It codes for CATTMSGSPLHF.

The V and J genes are TRBV29-1 and TRBJ2-1; TRBD2 is a possible D gene (6 bases). The CDR3 has 14 residues. In germline, CDR1 is SQVTM, CDR2 ANQGSEA. Trimming shortened V by 4 bases and J by 6 bases, and 16 bases separated the two germline ends. The CDR3: CSVGAAGTLNEQFF. Written as DNA, the CDR3 is TGCAGCGTTGGGGCGGCAGGGACTCTCAATGAGCAGTTCTTC.

The J gene is TRBJ2-1, the V gene TRBV11-3; D is unclear. CDR1 is SGHNT and CDR2 is YENEEA in the germline V gene. The ends were cut back, 2 bases at V and 8 bases at J, with 7 bases in the middle. This CDR3 spans 12 amino acids. CDR3 sequence: CASSLFSHEQFF. The CDR3 DNA reads as TGTGCCAGCAGCTTATTCTCCCATGAGCAGTTCTTC. Together with reference TRBV11-3 and TRBJ2-1, the CDR3 gives the full variable domain: EAGVVQSPRYKIIEKKQPVAFWCNPISGHNTLYWYLQNLGQGPELLIRYENEEAVDDSQLPKDRFSAERLKGVDSTLKIQPAELGDSAVYLCASSLFSHEQFFGPGTRLTVL.

This clone was observed a single time. V and J are TRBV4-1 and TRBJ1-2; 7 nucleotides align to TRBD1. The CDR3 has 14 amino acids. CDR1 MGHRA and CDR2 YSYEKL come from the germline V gene. V was pared by 4 bases and J by 8 bases, with 10 bases of the junction left unmatched. CDR3 DNA sequence: TGCGCCAGCAGCCTCCTGACAGGGACGAGGGGCTACACCTTC. Its translation: CASSLLTGTRGYTF.

The chain uses TRBV10-1 and TRBJ2-3, with D tentatively TRBD1 (6 bases). CDR1 is WNHNN, CDR2 SYGVQD, per germline (reference sequence). The V end was cut by 4 bases, the J end by 0 bases, with 8 bases between. The CDR3 totals 14 residues. CDR3 loop: CASSGQDSTDTQYF. As DNA, the CDR3 is TGCGCCAGCAGTGGACAGGACAGCACAGATACGCAGTATTTT.

This sequence joins TRBV19 and TRBJ1-6; D is possibly TRBD1 (6 bases). This CDR3 spans 16 amino acids. Germline loops: CDR1 LNHDA, CDR2 SQIVND (reference sequence). The V end was cut by 7 bases, the J end by 9 bases, with 22 bases between. DNA of the CDR3: TGTGCCAGTACCACCGCCACAGGGTGGGAGAGTTCACCCCTCCACTTT. This codes for CASTTATGWESSPLHF.

The chain uses TRBV6-4 and TRBJ2-1; 9 positions match TRBD2. CDR1 is MRHNA, CDR2 SNTAGT, per germline. This CDR3 contains 15 residues. Germline trimming cut 2 bases from V and 6 bases from J; bases unmatched to any gene: 5. The DNA for the CDR3 is TGTGCCAGCAGTGACACAGCGGGAGGATCCAATGAGCAGTTCTTC. Its protein product is CASSDTAGGSNEQFF.

CDR3 sequence: CASSYEGEAGELFF. The CDR3, as DNA: TGTGCCAGCAGTTATGAGGGAGAGGCCGGGGAGCTGTTTTTT. The chain combines TRBV6-5 with TRBJ2-2; a weak D match, TRBD2 (5 bases). CDR3 size: 14 residues. The germline CDR1 and CDR2 sequences are MNHEY and SVGAGI. V lost 3 bases to trimming and J lost 6 bases, with 11 bases between them.

V and J are TRBV19 and TRBJ2-3, with D maybe TRBD2 (6 bases). V was shortened by 3 bases and J by 8 bases, with 27 bases between the two germline ends. The germline V gene has CDR1 LNHDA and CDR2 SQIVND (reference sequence). The CDR3 loop spans 18 amino acids. Here the CDR3 reads CASSISPEGRGPRGTQYF. The CDR3 coding sequence is TGTGCCAGTAGTATCTCCCCGGAGGGCCGGGGCCCCCGGGGTACGCAGTATTTT.

The DNA for the CDR3 is TGTGCCAGCAGTTCAGGACAGGGAGTGACAACTAATGAAAAACTGTTTTTT. This encodes CASSSGQGVTTNEKLFF. This chain joins TRBV28 and TRBJ1-4; 8 bases fit TRBD1. The junction had 7 bases not matched to a gene; V was cut back by 4 bases and J by 0 bases. The germline CDR1 and CDR2 sequences are MDHEN and SYDVKM. CDR3 length: 17 amino acids. Looking up the rest from reference TRBV28 and TRBJ1-4 gives the full variable domain: DVKVTQSSRYLVKRTGEKVFLECVQDMDHENMFWYRQDPGLGLRLIYFSYDVKMKEKGDIPEGYSVSREKKERFSLILESASTNQTSMYLCASSSGQGVTTNEKLFFGSGTQLSVL.

The gene calls are TRBV13 and TRBJ2-7, with 9 bases lining up with TRBD2. The V gene end was trimmed by 0 bases and the J gene end by 0 bases; junction bases not matched to a gene: 3. The length of the CDR3 is 16 residues. CDR1 is PRHDT, CDR2 FYEKMQ, per germline (reference sequence). The CDR3 nucleotides are TGTGCCAGCAGCTTAGGCCTAGCGGGAAGCTCCTACGAGCAGTACTTC. This translates into CASSLGLAGSSYEQYF.

This clone has just one count. The chain has TRBV14 and TRBJ2-6, with D tentatively TRBD2 (6 bases). This CDR3 has 17 amino acids. Trimming stripped 0 bases from V and 0 bases from J, with 9 bases between. Germline lookup yields CDR1 SGHDN and CDR2 FVKESK. Written as DNA, the CDR3 is TGTGCCAGCAGCCAAGACGCGGGGATCTCTGGGGCCAACGTCCTGACTTTC. This gives the protein CASSQDAGISGANVLTF.

This clone was seen more than once but under ten times. The chain is built from TRBV27 and TRBJ1-1; 8 positions agree with TRBD1. CDR1 MNHEY and CDR2 SMNVEV come from the germline V gene (reference sequence). CDR3 length equals 14 residues. The trim removed 4 bases at V and 6 bases at J, leaving 7 bases unmatched. The CDR3 nucleotides read TGTGCCAGCAGTTGGCAGGGGGCAAGTTCTGAAGCTTTCTTT. Translating it yields CASSWQGASSEAFF.

J is TRBJ2-1 and V is TRBV6-4; 12 bases match TRBD2. Germline loops: CDR1 MRHNA, CDR2 SNTAGT. The CDR3 sequence is 16 residues long. Trimming took 10 bases from V and 9 from J; bases not matched to a gene: 16. This CDR3 is CATAPLAGGSGREQFF. CDR3 bases: TGTGCCACCGCCCCACTAGCGGGAGGCTCGGGCCGTGAGCAGTTCTTC.

The chain recombines TRBV19 with TRBJ1-1; the D is unclear. Germline V gene sequence: CDR1 LNHDA, CDR2 SQIVND (reference sequence). The V end lost 9 bases, the J end lost 7 bases, and 15 bases lay between the germline ends. CDR3 length: 12 residues. The CDR3 region is CASRRELSEAFF. CDR3 coding DNA: TGTGCCAGCCGACGGGAGCTAAGTGAAGCTTTCTTT. The variable domain in full, with the rest retrieved from reference TRBV19 and TRBJ1-1, is DGGITQSPKYLFRKEGQNVTLSCEQNLNHDAMYWYRQDPGQGLRLIYYSQIVNDFQKGDIAEGYSVSREKKESFPLTVTSAQKNPTAFYLCASRRELSEAFFGQGTRLTVV.

The chain carries TRBV2 and TRBJ2-7; tentatively, D is TRBD2 (6 bases). The CDR3 has 13 amino acids. V lost 7 bases, J lost 4 bases, and 14 bases lay in between. Germline-derived CDR1 and CDR2 are SNHLY and FYNNEI. CDR3 sequence reads: CASTPGVPYEQYF. CDR3 sequence (DNA): TGTGCCAGCACCCCGGGAGTCCCTTACGAGCAGTACTTC.

The V gene is TRBV5-6, the J gene TRBJ2-1; 7 bases fit TRBD2. The ends lost 5 bases at V and 0 bases at J; junction bases unmatched: 8. The CDR3 loop spans 16 amino acids. Per the germline V gene, CDR1 is SGHDT and CDR2 is YYEEEE. CDR3 region: CASSIPGDYSYNEQFF. The CDR3 bases are TGTGCCAGCAGTATCCCCGGGGACTACTCCTACAATGAGCAGTTCTTC.

The chain uses TRBV7-9 and TRBJ1-2; the match to TRBD1 covers 7 bases. Per the germline V gene, CDR1 is SEHNR and CDR2 is FQNEAQ (reference sequence). Trimming removed 5 bases from V and 4 bases from J; junction bases left unmatched: 7. The CDR3 totals 14 residues. CDR3 in DNA: TGTGCCAGCAGCGGGGGACAGAGTAGCTATGGCTACACCTTC. The encoded protein is CASSGGQSSYGYTF.

The chain joins TRBV10-3 to TRBJ1-4, with 8 bases matching TRBD1. The CDR3 extends over 15 amino acids. Germline CDR1 ENHRY, CDR2 SYGVKD. The V and J ends lost 11 bases and 7 bases, in that order; junction bases with no gene match: 15. This chain's CDR3 is CAVGHGQGWGEKLFF. Written as DNA, the CDR3 is TGTGCCGTTGGGCATGGACAGGGTTGGGGTGAAAAACTGTTTTTT.

This clone was seen only a few times. The chain employs TRBV7-9 and TRBJ1-1; tentatively, D is TRBD1 (6 bases). V lost 2 bases and J 3 bases, leaving 13 bases between the germline ends. The CDR3 spans 15 residues. Looked up from germline, CDR1 is SEHNR and CDR2 is FQNEAQ (reference sequence). The CDR3 nucleotides are TGTGCCAGCAGCTTATCAGGGGCCTTGGACACTGAAGCTTTCTTT. This gives the protein CASSLSGALDTEAFF.

V gene TRBV9 combines with J gene TRBJ1-1, with a tentative D call TRBD1 (6 bases). Germline values: CDR1 SGDLS, CDR2 YYNGEE. The CDR3 is 15 amino acids. Trimming left V 4 bases short and J 0 bases short, with 13 bases between. The CDR3 DNA is TGTGCCAGCAGCTCACGGACAGACATGAACACTGAAGCTTTCTTT. Protein sequence: CASSSRTDMNTEAFF.

V and J are TRBV6-6 and TRBJ2-1; the match to TRBD2 covers 7 bases. CDR1 is MNHNY, CDR2 SVGAGI, per germline (reference sequence). The CDR3 sequence is 15 residues long. V lost 6 bases and J lost 3; bases outside the gene matches: 8. The CDR3 DNA follows: TGTGCCAGCAGACCTCTAGCGGAAAACTACAATGAGCAGTTCTTC. Amino acids: CASRPLAENYNEQFF.

The genes are TRBV7-9 and TRBJ2-3; no definite D call. Looked up from germline, CDR1 is SEHNR and CDR2 is FQNEAQ (reference sequence). The germline V and J ends were trimmed by 1 base and 2 bases, with 10 bases remaining between them. This CDR3 has 15 residues. CDR3 sequence (DNA): TGTGCCAGCAGCTTAGTTTCCGCGATCACAGATACGCAGTATTTT. Its translation is CASSLVSAITDTQYF.

The chain joins TRBV6-1 to TRBJ2-5, with 10 bases that match TRBD1. Looked up from germline, CDR1 is MNHNS and CDR2 is SASEGT. V gave up 11 bases and J gave up 0 bases; unmatched junction bases: 3. This CDR3 has 13 amino acids. As DNA, the CDR3 is TGTGCCGGGGGGACAGGGGACCAAGAGACCCAGTACTTC. This encodes CAGGTGDQETQYF.

The chain recombines TRBV28 with TRBJ2-3; D gene ambiguous. CDR1 and CDR2 from the germline V gene are MDHEN and SYDVKM. The ends were cut back, 0 bases at V and 0 bases at J, with 10 bases in the middle. This CDR3 is built from 16 residues. CDR3 nucleotide sequence: TGTGCCAGCAGTTTATGGTCTATTCCAAGCACAGATACGCAGTATTTT. Translated: CASSLWSIPSTDTQYF.

The gene calls are TRBV5-4 and TRBJ2-1; 9 bases line up with TRBD1. The CDR3 contains 15 residues. V shed 1 base and J 8 bases; nucleotides not matched to a gene: 7. Germline V gene lookup returns CDR1 SGHNT and CDR2 YYREEE (reference sequence). The CDR3 loop reads CASSLRQGGADEQFF. CDR3 bases: TGTGCCAGCAGCTTGAGACAGGGGGGGGCGGATGAGCAGTTCTTC.